The clone carrying this T cell receptor beta chain was seen only once. V lost 3 bases and J lost 9, with 15 bases in between. From germline, CDR1 is MDHEN and CDR2 SYDVKM. The CDR3 length is 14 residues. Authors' data handling: Estimation of nucleated cell counts relied on the amplification of reference gene primers. Here immunoSEQ multiplex PCR was the method, and the copy in TCRdb shows in-frame clones only, minus some. V, J and clone size are those of that table, while D and trimming were read from the DNA. The sample has 250,000 to 300,000 clones; about 87% are singletons. The data stem from a study of blood T cell repertoires in COVID-19. Study summary: The study drew acute and convalescent COVID-19 samples from the United States, Italy and Spain. The cDNA or gDNA used as material had been derived from T cells, B-cell-depleted T cells, or PBMCs.

The source material was peripheral blood. The rearrangement links TRBV28 to TRBJ1-5, with a possible D match to TRBD1 (6 bases). This receptor was taken from a woman aged 30 to 39 who had recovered from COVID-19. Here the CDR3 reads CASSLQGSLLPQHF. For the CDR3, the DNA is TGTGCCAGCAGTTTGCAGGGGTCCCTTCTGCCCCAGCATTTT. The complete variable domain, with remaining parts taken from reference TRBV28 and TRBJ1-5, reads DVKVTQSSRYLVKRTGEKVFLECVQDMDHENMFWYRQDPGLGLRLIYFSYDVKMKEKGDIPEGYSVSREKKERFSLILESASTNQTSMYLCASSLQGSLLPQHFGDGTRLSIL.